This section outlines one T cell receptor (beta chain) sequence together with its context. The sample is drawn from a study of blood T cell repertoires in COVID-19. The overall study: Spain, Italy and the United States supplied samples that represented acute and convalescent COVID-19. Sources were T cells, B-cell-depleted T cells, or PBMCs; the material itself was cDNA or gDNA.

Original handling: Amplification from reference gene primers served as the basis for estimated nucleated cell counts. Produced via immunoSEQ multiplex PCR; TCRdb's table is partial and in-frame only. The DNA was the basis for D and trimming; V, J and clone size are from that table. The sample yields 75,000 to 90,000 clones, about 84% seen once. The germline V gene has CDR1 SGHTA and CDR2 FQGNSA. V shed 0 bases and J 5 bases; nucleotides not matched to a gene: 18. There are 21 residues in the CDR3. Input material: peripheral blood. The rearrangement joins TRBV7-2 to TRBJ2-3; 12 bases agree with TRBD2. The clonotype comes from a man aged 50-59 years with active COVID-19. The CDR3 sequence: CASSLALGLAGPAWGGDTQYF. DNA for the CDR3: TGTGCCAGCAGCTTAGCGCTTGGACTAGCGGGGCCCGCCTGGGGGGGAGATACGCAGTATTTT.